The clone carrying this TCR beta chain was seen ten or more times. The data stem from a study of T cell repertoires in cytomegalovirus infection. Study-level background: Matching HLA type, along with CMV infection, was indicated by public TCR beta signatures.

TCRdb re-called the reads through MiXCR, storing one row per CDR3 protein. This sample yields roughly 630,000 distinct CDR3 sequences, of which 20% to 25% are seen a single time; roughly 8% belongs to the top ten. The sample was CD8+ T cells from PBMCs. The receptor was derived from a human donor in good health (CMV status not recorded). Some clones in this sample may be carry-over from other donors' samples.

CDR3 amino acids: CASIPDSSSGNTIYF. In DNA form, the CDR3 reads TGTGCCAGCATCCCGGACTCTTCCTCTGGAAACACCATATATTTT. The gene calls are TRBV6-6 and TRBJ1-3; no clear D. Germline V lookup: CDR1 MNHNY, CDR2 SVGAGI (reference sequence). This CDR3 spans 15 amino acids. Trimming took off 7 bases at V and 0 bases at J, with 13 bases between the two ends.